This T cell receptor (beta chain) emerged from a study of T cells after yellow fever vaccination. Study background: SMART-Seq v4 Ultra Low Input handled preparation of low-cell-number fractions. Study-wide results and limits: The booster response re-showed most primary clones: over 95% CD4, approximately 85% CD8.

Germline V gene data show CDR1 as MNHNY and CDR2 as SVGAGI (reference sequence). Losses at the gene ends were 4 bases for V and 4 bases for J; bases not matched to a gene: 0. The CDR3 is 13 residues long. Template switching with 5'RACE generated the TCR cDNA and added a universal primer site and UMIs. TCRdb re-derived calls from the 5' RACE reads in MiXCR, one entry per CDR3 protein. This sample has 120,000 to 150,000 distinct CDR3 sequences, with over 7% found just once. This clonotype was counted many times. Its matching antigen is unknown. This sequence was found in a man aged 30-40 years who received the YFV17D yellow fever vaccine. The sample here was CD4+ T cells sorted from PBMCs, taken 5 days after the yellow fever booster vaccination. The V gene is TRBV6-6, the J gene TRBJ1-5; 8 nucleotides agree with TRBD1. The DNA for the CDR3 is TGTGCCAGCAGTTGGGACAGGAATCAGCCCCAGCATTTT. Its translation: CASSWDRNQPQHF.